The 27 T cell receptor beta chains below all came from one sample that was sequenced in a study of blood T cell repertoires in COVID-19. Repertoires were generated with immunoSEQ multiplex PCR, while TCRdb's copy carries only in-frame clones and drops some. The data show 90,000 to 120,000 clones, around 90% seen once. Specimen: peripheral blood. All receptors come from a man aged 70 or older with acute or convalescent COVID-19.

The chain links TRBV19 to TRBJ2-5; the match to TRBD2 covers 9 bases. The CDR3 totals 15 residues. Trimming cost V 3 bases and J 5 bases; bases outside gene matches: 7. CDR1 is LNHDA and CDR2 is SQIVND in the germline V gene (reference sequence). The CDR3 protein is CASSIGPTSGETQYF. As DNA, the CDR3 is TGTGCCAGTAGTATCGGCCCCACTAGCGGGGAGACCCAGTACTTC.

The chain recombines TRBV6-2 or TRBV6-3 with TRBJ1-1; D unresolved. V was shortened by 2 bases and J by 10 bases, with 11 bases between the two germline ends. This CDR3 is built from 12 residues. CDR1 is MNHEY and CDR2 is SVGEGT in the germline V gene. CDR3 nucleotide sequence: TGTGCCAGCAGTTACCCGACCCGCGGAGCTTTCTTT. Translation: CASSYPTRGAFF.

The chain uses TRBV7-9 and TRBJ2-7, with D uncertain. This CDR3 comprises 14 residues. Germline V gives CDR1 SEHNR, CDR2 FQNEAQ (reference sequence). V lost 0 bases to trimming and J lost 6 bases, with 12 bases between them. The CDR3 nucleotides are TGTGCCAGCAGCTTAGCTTGGAGAGAGGCCGAGCAGTACTTC. Encoded protein: CASSLAWREAEQYF.

The chain links TRBV29-1 to TRBJ1-1, with a possible D match to TRBD1 (6 bases). CDR3 size: 13 residues. Germline values: CDR1 SQVTM, CDR2 ANQGSEA. V dropped 5 bases and J dropped 1 base, with 11 bases sitting between them. In DNA form, the CDR3 reads TGCAGCGTTCTCGACAGGCGGAACACTGAAGCTTTCTTT. It specifies CSVLDRRNTEAFF.

V is TRBV7-9 and J is TRBJ2-1; 7 bases align to TRBD2. CDR1 SEHNR and CDR2 FQNEAQ come from the germline V gene (reference sequence). CDR3 length equals 16 residues. V dropped 5 bases and J dropped 0; count of bases not matched to a gene: 7. The DNA for the CDR3 is TGTGCCAGCAGCAAACGATCGGGAGGCTCCTACAATGAGCAGTTCTTC. It is translated as CASSKRSGGSYNEQFF.

V gene TRBV2 combines with J gene TRBJ1-5; no reliable D call. This CDR3 has 15 residues. CDR1 and CDR2 (germline): SNHLY, FYNNEI. Trimming pared 1 base from V and 6 bases from J, leaving 13 bases between. The CDR3 bases are TGTGCCAGCAGTGAAGGACTTGGAGGCGGTCAGCCCCAGCATTTT. Translation: CASSEGLGGGQPQHF.

The chain has TRBV5-1 and TRBJ2-1; D call uncertain. The CDR3 spans 12 residues. Germline lookup yields CDR1 SGHRS and CDR2 YFSETQ. The V end was cut by 2 bases, the J end by 4 bases, with 4 bases between. This CDR3 is CASSFLYNEQFF. The CDR3 region has the DNA TGCGCCAGCAGCTTTCTATACAATGAGCAGTTCTTC.

The J gene is TRBJ1-1, the V gene TRBV18, with 7 bases aligning to TRBD1. This CDR3 spans 15 amino acids. CDR1 is KGHSH, CDR2 LQKENI, per germline. V lost 3 bases to trimming and J lost 1 base; unmatched junction nucleotides: 5. The CDR3 DNA sequence: TGTGCCAGCTCACCTCAGACAGGGAGGAACACTGAAGCTTTCTTT. Its protein product is CASSPQTGRNTEAFF. Based on the CDR3 plus reference TRBV18 and TRBJ1-1, the full variable domain is NAGVMQNPRHLVRRRGQEARLRCSPMKGHSHVYWYRQLPEEGLKFMVYLQKENIIDESGMPKERFSAEFPKEGPSILRIQQVVRGDSAAYFCASSPQTGRNTEAFFGQGTRLTVV.

This clone was observed a single time. This chain connects TRBV9 to TRBJ2-1; 7 nucleotides align to TRBD2. CDR1 is SGDLS and CDR2 is YYNGEE in the germline V gene. V gave up 0 bases and J gave up 4 bases; unmatched junction bases: 13. There are 18 residues in the CDR3. The CDR3 sequence: CASSVVGGAGAPYNEQFF. The CDR3 coding sequence is TGTGCCAGCAGCGTAGTAGGAGGGGCGGGAGCCCCGTACAATGAGCAGTTCTTC.

The chain recombines TRBV6-2 or TRBV6-3 with TRBJ2-7; tentative D call: TRBD1 (5 bases). Germline loops: CDR1 MNHEY, CDR2 SVGEGT. Trimming removed 4 bases from V and 7 bases from J, with 17 bases in between. This CDR3 contains 14 residues. The chain's CDR3 is CASSSWMGPGEQYF. In nucleotides, the CDR3 is TGTGCCAGCAGTTCCTGGATGGGGCCGGGTGAGCAGTACTTC.

This chain connects TRBV2 to TRBJ1-5, with 9 bases lining up with TRBD1. V was pared by 7 bases and J by 9 bases, with 7 bases of the junction left unmatched. Germline V gives CDR1 SNHLY, CDR2 FYNNEI. The CDR3 has 13 residues. The CDR3 loop reads CASTRDRVLPQHF. The CDR3 bases are TGTGCCAGCACCCGGGACAGGGTATTGCCCCAGCATTTT. The full variable domain, completed using reference TRBV2 and TRBJ1-5, is EPEVTQTPSHQVTQMGQEVILRCVPISNHLYFYWYRQILGQKVEFLVSFYNNEISEKSEIFDDQFSVERPDGSNFTLKIRSTKLEDSAMYFCASTRDRVLPQHFGDGTRLSIL.

The chain recombines TRBV25-1 with TRBJ2-2; D unresolved. The CDR3 sequence is 16 residues long. With 2 bases removed from V and 3 bases from J, the gap between germline ends came to 13 bases. From germline, CDR1 is MGHDK and CDR2 SYGVNS. This CDR3 reads CASSETVILYTGELFF. In DNA form, the CDR3 reads TGTGCCAGCAGTGAAACAGTGATACTCTACACCGGGGAGCTGTTTTTT.

Details on this clone: This same CDR3 is encoded by further DNA sequences in the sample. The chain employs TRBV18 and TRBJ2-7, with a tentative D call TRBD2 (5 bases). The V gene lost 3 bases and the J gene lost 2 bases, with 5 bases spanning the gap. Germline loops: CDR1 KGHSH, CDR2 LQKENI. CDR3 length equals 12 residues. The CDR3 DNA follows: TGTGCCAGCTCACCGAGGGCCTACGAGCAGTACTTC. As protein: CASSPRAYEQYF.

The chain is built from TRBV6-5 and TRBJ2-7; 7 bases map to TRBD2. V lost 2 bases, J lost 6 bases, and 10 bases stayed unmatched. Germline loops: CDR1 MNHEY, CDR2 SVGAGI. This CDR3 spans 15 amino acids. The CDR3 nucleotides are TGTGCCAGCAGTTACGGCGGGAGTCGTGCGTCCGAGCAGTACTTC. As protein: CASSYGGSRASEQYF.

This clone was seen just once. The chain links TRBV6-5 to TRBJ1-6; a weak D match, TRBD1 (6 bases). Germline V lookup: CDR1 MNHEY, CDR2 SVGAGI. Deletions cut 0 bases from V and 4 bases from J, with 10 bases between. This CDR3 contains 16 residues. CDR3: CASSYSGTPYNSPLHF. CDR3 sequence (DNA): TGTGCCAGCAGTTACTCCGGGACACCATATAATTCACCCCTCCACTTT.

J is TRBJ1-6 and V is TRBV28; no clear D gene. The CDR3 runs to 14 residues. Germline CDR1 is MDHEN and CDR2 is SYDVKM. The V end lost 3 bases, the J end lost 10 bases, and 13 bases lay between the germline ends. CDR3 in DNA: TGTGCCAGCAGTTTTTCAGGATCTGGCTCACCCCTCCACTTT. Encoded protein: CASSFSGSGSPLHF.

V and J are TRBV5-6 and TRBJ2-7; TRBD1 matches at 11 bases. With 2 bases clipped from V and 0 bases from J, the junction kept 10 bases outside the gene matches. The germline CDR1 and CDR2 sequences are SGHDT and YYEEEE. The CDR3 covers 18 residues. This chain's CDR3 is CASSFPGTGGHSSYEQYF. The CDR3 DNA sequence: TGTGCCAGCAGCTTCCCCGGGACAGGGGGGCATAGCTCCTACGAGCAGTACTTC.

The rearrangement joins TRBV5-6 to TRBJ1-4; the match to TRBD1 covers 7 bases. Trimming at V came to 4 bases and at J to 8 bases, leaving 8 bases not matched to a gene. Per germline, CDR1 SGHDT and CDR2 YYEEEE. CDR3 size: 14 residues. The CDR3 loop reads CASSRQGASEKLFF. The CDR3 DNA reads as TGTGCCAGCAGCCGACAGGGAGCGTCGGAAAAACTGTTTTTT.

The chain is built from TRBV19 and TRBJ1-5, with D possibly TRBD1 on 5 matching bases. V shed 5 bases and J shed 2 bases, with 7 bases lying between them. CDR3 size: 13 residues. Germline V gene data show CDR1 as LNHDA and CDR2 as SQIVND (reference sequence). Written as DNA, the CDR3 is TGTGCCAGTAGTGGACAACGCAATCAGCCCCAGCATTTT. Translated: CASSGQRNQPQHF.

The V call is TRBV5-4, the J call TRBJ2-4; perhaps TRBD2 as D (5 bases). Germline V gene sequence: CDR1 SGHNT, CDR2 YYREEE (reference sequence). The CDR3 is made up of 15 amino acids. Trimming removed 0 bases at V and 8 bases at J, with 15 bases between. CDR3 region: CASSLAPQREDIQYF. The CDR3 DNA follows: TGTGCCAGCAGCTTGGCCCCCCAGAGGGAAGACATTCAGTACTTC.

The sample holds a few counts of this clone. The V gene is TRBV18, the J gene TRBJ1-2, with TRBD1 matching over 9 bases. The CDR3 covers 13 residues. Losses at the gene ends were 6 bases for V and 6 bases for J; bases not matched to a gene: 5. Germline V gives CDR1 KGHSH, CDR2 LQKENI. The CDR3 DNA reads as TGTGCCAGCTCCCCCAGGACAGGGGATGGCTACACCTTC. This gives the protein CASSPRTGDGYTF.

The chain joins TRBV19 to TRBJ1-2; 7 bases fit TRBD1. The CDR3 runs to 14 residues. J gave up 7 bases and V 4 bases, and 9 bases lay outside the gene matches. Per the germline V gene, CDR1 is LNHDA and CDR2 is SQIVND (reference sequence). The CDR3, as DNA: TGTGCCAGTAGTAAGGGAGACAGGGTCGGTGGCTACACCTTC. This gives the protein CASSKGDRVGGYTF.

The chain is built from TRBV24-1 and TRBJ1-2; D uncertain. Trimming pared 4 bases from V and 8 bases from J, leaving 7 bases between. Germline CDR1 reads KGHDR; CDR2 reads SFDVKD. CDR3 size: 11 residues. In DNA form, the CDR3 reads TGTGCCACCAGTGACGGCAGGGGCTACACCTTC. Translation gives CATSDGRGYTF.

Remarks on this clone: This sample also contains other DNA sequences that code for the same CDR3. This chain joins TRBV6-2 or TRBV6-3 and TRBJ1-5; perhaps TRBD1 as D (6 bases). The CDR3 covers 14 residues. Trimming removed 0 bases at V and 5 bases at J, with 8 bases between. Germline V gene lookup returns CDR1 MNHEY and CDR2 SVGEGT. CDR3 sequence reads: CASSYSDSYQPQHF. CDR3 in DNA: TGTGCCAGCAGTTACTCGGACAGCTATCAGCCCCAGCATTTT.

The rearrangement links TRBV7-9 to TRBJ2-3; TRBD2 matches at 7 bases. The CDR3 totals 15 residues. Germline assignment: CDR1 SEHNR and CDR2 FQNEAQ (reference sequence). V lost 5 bases and J lost 1; bases outside the gene matches: 6. The CDR3 sequence is CASSLAGLGTDTQYF. In DNA, the CDR3 is TGTGCCAGCAGCCTCGCAGGACTAGGCACAGATACGCAGTATTTT.

The genes are TRBV5-5 and TRBJ2-7; 7 bases match TRBD2. V dropped 0 bases and J dropped 2; count of bases not matched to a gene: 5. Germline V gene data show CDR1 as SGHKS and CDR2 as YYEKEE (reference sequence). The CDR3 spans 15 residues. CDR3 sequence (DNA): TGTGCCAGCAGCTTGGGACCTAGCGGAACCTACGAGCAGTACTTC. As protein: CASSLGPSGTYEQYF.

The chain recombines TRBV7-6 with TRBJ2-2; TRBD2 aligns across 8 bases. This CDR3 region has 15 residues. V gave up 3 bases and J gave up 6 bases; unmatched junction bases: 6. Germline CDR1 and CDR2: SGHVS and FNYEAQ. CDR3 in DNA: TGTGCCAGCAGCTTCCCCGCGGGACTAGCCGGGGAGCTGTTTTTT. Translation gives CASSFPAGLAGELFF.